This TCR beta chain was sequenced in a study of T cell changes during pregnancy in multiple sclerosis. TCRdb's copy holds only in-frame clones and misses some; the assay was immunoSEQ multiplex PCR. The table records about 93,000 clones, 92% of them present only once. The sequenced sample was peripheral blood, obtained after pregnancy. The source is a female donor with multiple sclerosis, enrolled in a pregnancy study.

The CDR3, as DNA: TGTGCCAGCAGCCCGCGCCGGGATCACGAGCAGTACTTC. This codes for CASSPRRDHEQYF. The chain couples TRBV6-6 to TRBJ2-7, with a possible D match to TRBD2 (5 bases). The germline gives CDR1 MNHNY, CDR2 SVGAGI (reference sequence). Trimming cost V 6 bases and J 5 bases, with 14 bases left between them. The CDR3 extends over 13 amino acids.